A single sample is the source of the 25 T cell receptor beta chains below, sequenced in a study of tumor-infiltrating lymphocytes in primary liver carcinoma. Using a constant-region primer together with ProtoScript II reverse transcriptase, TCR beta cDNA was made from around 500 ng of total RNA. Slightly modified ARM-PCR served as the procedure for the TCR beta libraries. These libraries came from three rounds of nested multiplex PCR. A C-beta reverse primer and TRBV1-TRBV30 forward primers served in each of the first two PCR rounds, at around 10 cycles apiece. TCRdb processed the multiplex PCR reads anew with MiXCR; each CDR3 protein has one entry. Here the sample spans fewer than 75,000 distinct CDR3 sequences, 70% to 85% being singletons. Each 20-30 mg portion of unsorted bulk tissue served as the source for co-extraction of RNA and DNA. The sequencing input was liver tumor tissue from sampling region 2. Subset defined: tumor region T2, inferior pole. The receptors derive from a middle-aged man with primary liver carcinoma and hepatitis B virus infection.

The chain links TRBV5-5 to TRBJ2-1; D remains ambiguous. CDR3 length equals 15 residues. The germline CDR1 and CDR2 sequences are SGHKS and YYEKEE (reference sequence). Trimming removed 0 bases from V and 16 bases from J, with 23 bases in between. This chain's CDR3 is CASSLVPERYNEDFF. DNA of the CDR3: TGTGCCAGCAGCTTGGTTCCCGAACGGTACAATGAGGACTTCTTC.

A note on this clonotype: A read error is possible here, since a much larger clone lies one base away. J is TRBJ2-1 and V is TRBV5-1; no firm D call. CDR1 is SGHRS, CDR2 YFSETQ, per germline. The CDR3 runs 13 residues. The CDR3, as DNA: TGCTCCAGCACCATGGACGGCCACAATGAGCAGTTCTTC. It yields the protein CSSTMDGHNEQFF.

A note on this clonotype: A read error may produce the germline difference seen at one junction end. This chain joins TRBV5-1 and TRBJ2-1; 8 bases fit TRBD2. The CDR3 covers 15 residues. CDR1 and CDR2 (germline): SGHRS, YFSETQ. DNA of the CDR3: TGCGCCAGCATGGCGGGGGGCGCCGCCTACAATGAGCAGTTCTTT. It specifies CASMAGGAAYNEQFF.

Remarks on this clonotype: This likely comes from a read error, as the CDR3 has no conserved phenylalanine or tryptophan at its end. The chain recombines TRBV11-2 with TRBJ2-5, with TRBD1 matching 8 bases. The CDR3 loop spans 16 amino acids. CDR1 SGHAT and CDR2 FQNNGV come from the germline V gene. CDR3 protein: CDSGLTAGGSGETQYL. CDR3 in DNA: TGTGACAGCGGCTTAACAGCAGGGGGCTCGGGGGAGACCCAGTACTTG.

This chain uses TRBV11-2 with TRBJ1-2, with D tentatively TRBD1 (5 bases). Trimming stripped 9 bases from V and 1 base from J, with 12 bases between. The CDR3 extends over 13 amino acids. CDR1 and CDR2 from the germline V gene are SGHAT and FQNNGV. In DNA form, the CDR3 reads TGTGCCAGTATCGACAGCTTTAACTATGGCTACACCTTC. This codes for CASIDSFNYGYTF. Variable domain in full (rest from reference TRBV11-2 and TRBJ1-2): EAGVAQSPRYKIIEKRQSVAFWCNPISGHATLYWYQQILGQGPKLLIQFQNNGVVDDSQLPKDRFSAERLKGVDSTLKIQPAKLEDSAVYLCASIDSFNYGYTFGSGTRLTVV.

As concerns this clonotype: One end of the junction is discordant with germline, which a read error may explain. The V and J genes are TRBV29-1 and TRBJ2-3; 9 bases map to TRBD2. CDR1 is SQVTM and CDR2 is ANQGSEA in the germline V gene. There are 13 residues in the CDR3. In nucleotides, the CDR3 is TGCAGCGTTGTACTAGCGGGTATAGATACGCAGGATTTT. Translated: CSVVLAGIDTQDF.

As for this clonotype: At one end the junction does not follow the germline gene, possibly because of a read error. The V gene is TRBV11-2, the J gene TRBJ2-1, with 7 positions matching TRBD2. CDR3 size: 16 residues. Germline loops: CDR1 SGHAT, CDR2 FQNNGV. CDR3 in DNA: TGTGCCAGCAGCACGGTGGGACTACCGGTATACAACGAGCAGTTCTTC. Encoded protein: CASSTVGLPVYNEQFF. Full variable domain (outside the CDR3, taken from reference TRBV11-2 and TRBJ2-1): EAGVAQSPRYKIIEKRQSVAFWCNPISGHATLYWYQQILGQGPKLLIQFQNNGVVDDSQLPKDRFSAERLKGVDSTLKIQPAKLEDSAVYLCASSTVGLPVYNEQFFGPGTRLTVL.

This clonotype was observed at least ten times. The chain carries TRBV28 and TRBJ2-7; unclear D gene. Trimming took off 3 bases at V and 2 bases at J, with 20 bases between the two ends. The CDR3 is made up of 17 amino acids. Germline-derived CDR1 and CDR2 are MDHEN and SYDVKM. The CDR3 DNA reads TGTGCCAGCAGTTTGGGCACGTACTCCTATTACACCTACGAGCAGTACTTC. Translated, it gives CASSLGTYSYYTYEQYF. The variable domain in full, completed from reference TRBV28 and TRBJ2-7, reads DVKVTQSSRYLVKRTGEKVFLECVQDMDHENMFWYRQDPGLGLRLIYFSYDVKMKEKGDIPEGYSVSREKKERFSLILESASTNQTSMYLCASSLGTYSYYTYEQYFGPGTRLTVT.

With respect to this clonotype: At one end, the junction sequence differs from germline, possibly due to a read error. In DNA form, the CDR3 reads TGTGGCAGCAGTGACGGGGACTGGGCCGAGCAGTACTTC. Its protein is CGSSDGDWAEQYF. V usage is TRBV6-1 and J usage is TRBJ2-7, with D tentatively TRBD2 (6 bases). The CDR3 has 13 amino acids. From germline, CDR1 is MNHNS and CDR2 SASEGT.

This clonotype came up many times. The chain uses TRBV5-1 and TRBJ2-3, with D perhaps assigned TRBD1 or TRBD2 (6 bases each). The CDR3 spans 13 residues. Trimming removed 5 bases at V and 3 bases at J, with 10 bases between. CDR1 is SGHRS and CDR2 is YFSETQ in the germline V gene. The CDR3 region is CASRTGGTDTQYF. CDR3 in DNA: TGCGCCAGCAGGACAGGAGGGACAGATACGCAGTATTTT.

Details on this clonotype: This likely comes from a read error, as the CDR3 has no conserved phenylalanine or tryptophan at its end. The limits of the CDR3 on the DNA are not certain, so only TCRdb's listed CDR3 is given. The chain is built from TRBV28 and TRBJ1-1; no DNA check was done on the table's D call, TRBD1. With termini counted, the CDR3 has 11 amino acids. Germline values: CDR1 MDHEN, CDR2 SYDVKM. The CDR3 here is CASSFGGETFS.

Points on this clonotype: A much larger clone lies one base from this, so it may be a read error. Likely a read error: the CDR3 ends without its conserved phenylalanine or tryptophan. The limits of the CDR3 on the DNA are not certain, so only TCRdb's listed CDR3 is given. The chain joins TRBV29-1 to TRBJ1-4. Germline V CDR1 and CDR2: SQVTM, ANQGSEA. Counting both end residues, the CDR3 totals 12 amino acids. CDR3 region: CSVDEGYEKLLV.

With respect to this clonotype: It may be a read error: a sequence one base away is much more abundant. The gene calls are TRBV28 and TRBJ2-5; D may be TRBD1 or TRBD2 (5 bases each). The CDR3 is 14 residues long. Germline CDR1 and CDR2: MDHEN and SYDVKM. The CDR3 nucleotides are TGTGCCAGCAAATTGGGGATTCTGGGGGAGATCCAGTACTTC. This sequence encodes CASKLGILGEIQYF.

Comment on this clonotype: A read error may produce the germline difference seen at one junction end. The V call is TRBV29-1, the J call TRBJ2-7; the D gene is possibly TRBD1 (6 bases). CDR1 is SQVTM, CDR2 ANQGSEA, per germline. The CDR3 is made up of 13 amino acids. CDR3: CSVDTGYVDDQYF. The CDR3 DNA follows: TGCAGTGTCGATACAGGGTATGTCGACGACCAGTACTTC.

In this sample, this clonotype turned up once. The chain carries TRBV29-1 and TRBJ2-3; the D gene could be TRBD1 or TRBD2 (5 bases each). The CDR3 covers 15 residues. Germline V CDR1 and CDR2: SQVTM, ANQGSEA. The CDR3 DNA sequence: TGCAGAGTCTCGGGGACCAGCGGTCGGGGAGATACGCAGTATTTT. Translation: CRVSGTSGRGDTQYF.

The rearrangement joins TRBV10-3 to TRBJ2-3; TRBD2 aligns across 10 bases. The CDR3 extends over 18 amino acids. From germline, CDR1 is ENHRY and CDR2 SYGVKD. Trimming took 3 bases from V and 3 from J; bases not matched to a gene: 12. CDR3 sequence reads: CAISEPLLLAGTTDTQYF. CDR3 DNA sequence: TGTGCCATCAGTGAACCCCTCCTACTAGCGGGAACAACAGATACGCAGTATTTT.

On this clonotype itself: At one boundary the junction diverges from the germline segment, which might be a read error. This chain uses TRBV6-5 with TRBJ1-1; the match to TRBD1 covers 9 bases. Germline V gene lookup returns CDR1 MNHEY and CDR2 SVGAGI. The CDR3 loop spans 16 amino acids. CDR3 in DNA: TGTGCCAGCAGCCTACAGGGGGCCGCAATGAACACAGAAGCTTTCTTT. This sequence encodes CASSLQGAAMNTEAFF.

Details on this clonotype: A much larger clonotype is one base distant, so this may be a read error. This chain joins TRBV25-1 and TRBJ2-2; 7 nucleotides agree with TRBD1. CDR1 and CDR2 from the germline V gene are MGHDK and SYGVNS. CDR3 length equals 16 residues. CDR3 amino acids: CASSEGQYKDAGELLF. Here the CDR3 DNA reads TGTGCCAGCAGTGAGGGACAGTACAAGGACGCCGGGGAGCTGCTTTTT.

Only a few counts were recorded for this clonotype. A much more abundant neighbour one base away suggests this may be a read error. The V gene is TRBV7-9, the J gene TRBJ1-3, with D unresolved. Germline V gene data show CDR1 as SEHNR and CDR2 as FQNEAQ (reference sequence). This CDR3 region has 14 residues. The CDR3 is CANSSETSGNTIYF. The CDR3 DNA is TGTGCCAACAGCTCGGAGACTAGTGGAAACACCATATATTTT.

This clonotype was observed a few times. This is likely a read error, given that the CDR3 carries no conserved phenylalanine or tryptophan at its end. The V and J genes are TRBV11-3 and TRBJ2-1; D gene uncertain. TRBJ2-7 explains the end of the DNA better; the J call may be wrong. The CDR3 has 12 amino acids. Germline V lookup: CDR1 SGHNT, CDR2 YENEEA. The CDR3: CASILNANEQYL. The CDR3 region has the DNA TGTGCCAGCATCTTAAATGCCAATGAGCAGTACTTA.

As for this clonotype: The conserved phenylalanine or tryptophan normally closing the CDR3 is absent here, so this likely arose from a read error. V gene TRBV12-3 or TRBV12-4 combines with J gene TRBJ2-7; TRBD1 aligns across 11 bases. The CDR3 has 14 amino acids. J gave up 1 base and V 9 bases, and 5 bases lay outside the gene matches. In nucleotides, the CDR3 is TGTGCCAGTATGGGGACAGGGGGGTCCTACGAGCAGTACATC. Translation gives CASMGTGGSYEQYI.

Worth noting for this clonotype: Compared with germline, one end of the junction differs, possibly owing to a read error. The J gene is TRBJ2-1, the V gene TRBV11-2; 10 bases are a match to TRBD2. Looked up from germline, CDR1 is SGHAT and CDR2 is FQNNGV. The CDR3 covers 16 residues. The DNA of the CDR3 is TGTGCCAGCAGCTACCCCTGGACTAGCGGTAGCAATGAGAAGTTCTTC. Protein sequence: CASSYPWTSGSNEKFF.

In this sample, this clonotype turned up many times. The chain employs TRBV6-2 or TRBV6-3 and TRBJ2-2, with D unresolved. Germline V gene lookup returns CDR1 MNHEY and CDR2 SVGEGT. The CDR3 has 17 residues. V was cut by 0 bases and J by 0 bases, with 11 bases left in between. This CDR3 is CASSYSRTATNTGELFF. The CDR3 nucleotides are TGTGCCAGCAGTTACTCGAGAACAGCTACGAACACCGGGGAGCTGTTTTTT.

As concerns this clonotype: Germline and junction disagree at one end, which may indicate a read error. The gene calls are TRBV7-9 and TRBJ2-7; D is undetermined. Germline V CDR1 and CDR2: SEHNR, FQNEAQ (reference sequence). There are 13 residues in the CDR3. CDR3 loop: CASSPQARYDQYF. The CDR3 DNA sequence: TGTGCCAGCAGCCCCCAGGCGCGATACGATCAGTACTTC.

In its sample, this clonotype was seen many times. An end of the junction does not agree with germline; a read error may underlie this. The V call is TRBV7-8, the J call TRBJ2-7; no firm D call. The germline gives CDR1 SGHVS, CDR2 FQNEAQ. There are 11 residues in the CDR3. The CDR3 coding sequence is TGTGCCAGCAGTTTAGACTTCGAGCAGTACTTC. It is translated as CASSLDFEQYF.